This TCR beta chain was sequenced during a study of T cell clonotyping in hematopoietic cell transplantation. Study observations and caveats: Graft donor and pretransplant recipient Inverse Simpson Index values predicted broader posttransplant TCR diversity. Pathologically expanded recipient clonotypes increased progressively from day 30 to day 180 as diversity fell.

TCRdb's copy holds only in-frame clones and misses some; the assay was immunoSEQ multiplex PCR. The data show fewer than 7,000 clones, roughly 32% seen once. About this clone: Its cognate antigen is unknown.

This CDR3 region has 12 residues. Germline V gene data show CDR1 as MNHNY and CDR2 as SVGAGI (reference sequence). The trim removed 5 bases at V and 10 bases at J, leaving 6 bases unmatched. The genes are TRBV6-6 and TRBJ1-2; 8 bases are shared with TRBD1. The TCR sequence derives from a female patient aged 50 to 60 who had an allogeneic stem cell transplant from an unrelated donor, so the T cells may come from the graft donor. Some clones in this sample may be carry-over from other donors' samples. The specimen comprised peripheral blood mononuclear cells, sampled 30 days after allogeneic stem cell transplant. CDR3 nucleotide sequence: TGTGCCAGCAGTCCGGGACAGGAGTTCTACACCTTC. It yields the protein CASSPGQEFYTF.